A single sample is the source of the 8 T cell receptor beta chains below, sequenced in a study of cytomegalovirus exposure and HLA in healthy donors. Primers for the PCR totalled 60 Vbeta and 13 Jbeta. Here immunoSEQ multiplex PCR was the method, and the copy in TCRdb shows in-frame clones only, minus some. The data hold around 150,000 clones, with roughly two thirds observed a single time. The sample taken for sequencing was PBMCs. These receptors were obtained from a woman aged 30 to 39 in good health and CMV-seronegative.

This clone was seen just once. One junction end disagrees with the germline gene, perhaps due to a read error. The gene calls are TRBV7-7 and TRBJ2-7; perhaps TRBD1 as D (6 bases). The CDR3 is 13 amino acids. The germline V gene has CDR1 SSHAT and CDR2 FNYEAQ (reference sequence). CDR3 amino acids: CASSLGRTDEHYF. The CDR3 DNA is TGTGCCAGCAGCTTAGGTAGGACAGACGAGCACTACTTC.

The chain joins TRBV2 to TRBJ1-1; D might be TRBD1 (5 bases). Germline loops: CDR1 SNHLY, CDR2 FYNNEI. This CDR3 is 12 amino acids long. V was cut by 4 bases and J by 4 bases, with 7 bases left in between. The CDR3, as DNA: TGTGCCAGCAGTGGGGGGGGCACTGAAGCTTTCTTT. It codes for CASSGGGTEAFF.

The V gene is TRBV7-9, the J gene TRBJ2-1, with 7 bases fitting TRBD2. Trimming at V came to 5 bases and at J to 6 bases, leaving 4 bases not matched to a gene. Germline V CDR1 and CDR2: SEHNR, FQNEAQ (reference sequence). The CDR3 contains 13 residues. DNA of the CDR3: TGTGCCAGCAGCATACTAGCGATCAATGAGCAGTTCTTC. It specifies CASSILAINEQFF.

This chain links TRBV9 with TRBJ2-5, with 7 bases identical to TRBD2. The V gene end was trimmed by 0 bases and the J gene end by 5 bases; junction bases not matched to a gene: 4. The CDR3 spans 14 residues. Germline loops: CDR1 SGDLS, CDR2 YYNGEE. DNA of the CDR3: TGTGCCAGCAGCGTAGCGTCGGGGGGTGAGACCCAGTACTTC. This gives the protein CASSVASGGETQYF.

V usage is TRBV7-9 and J usage is TRBJ2-7; 8 bases map to TRBD1. J gave up 2 bases and V 5 bases, and 5 bases lay outside the gene matches. The germline V gene has CDR1 SEHNR and CDR2 FQNEAQ (reference sequence). This CDR3 contains 14 residues. In nucleotides, the CDR3 is TGTGCCAGCAGCGAGATACAGGGGGCCTACGAGCAGTACTTC. The encoded protein is CASSEIQGAYEQYF.

In this sample, this clone turned up a few times. The rearrangement uses TRBV7-2 and TRBJ1-5; TRBD1 matches at 9 bases. The trim removed 5 bases at V and 7 bases at J, leaving 6 bases unmatched. This CDR3 region has 14 residues. Germline lookup yields CDR1 SGHTA and CDR2 FQGNSA. The CDR3 spells CASSQTGGQQPQHF. The DNA of the CDR3 is TGTGCCAGCAGCCAGACAGGGGGGCAACAGCCCCAGCATTTT.

The V gene is TRBV6-1, the J gene TRBJ1-2; no definite D call. The CDR3 contains 14 residues. Germline V gene data show CDR1 as MNHNS and CDR2 as SASEGT. The V gene lost 6 bases and the J gene lost 4 bases, with 15 bases spanning the gap. DNA for the CDR3: TGTGCCAGCAGCGTTTCTCGTGGAGTCTATGGCTACACCTTC. Translation gives CASSVSRGVYGYTF.

The chain recombines TRBV4-1 with TRBJ1-2; tentative D call: TRBD1 (5 bases). The V end lost 4 bases, the J end lost 7 bases, and 13 bases lay between the germline ends. This CDR3 contains 13 residues. Germline lookup yields CDR1 MGHRA and CDR2 YSYEKL. In DNA, the CDR3 is TGCGCCAGCAGCCCCTCGGGTACAGGTGGCTACACCTTC. Amino acid sequence: CASSPSGTGGYTF.